This T cell receptor (beta chain) was found in a study of cytomegalovirus exposure and HLA in healthy donors (dated by TCRdb to the late 2010s). The study in broad terms: The 666 repertoires of the first cohort and the roughly 110 validation repertoires were produced on the same platform, according to a later analysis. The study aimed to test whether signatures of past pathogen exposure could be identified by cataloging public T cell receptors. Along with the approximately 620-subject first cohort, a separate validation cohort of 120 different subjects was used. To predict cytomegalovirus infection status, the study combined high-throughput TCR immunosequencing, statistical association of individual TCRs with disease status, and machine learning. Results and caveats for the whole study, not just this receptor: In vitro tests confirmed that a few of the cytomegalovirus-associated TCR beta chains recognize cytomegalovirus antigens. The study listed 150 to 200 TCR beta chains as associated with cytomegalovirus. The validation cohort had no HLA typing available for a later analysis, so co-occurrence within that cohort was assessed over all 130 or so repertoires. The authors suggested that the approach could potentially be generalized to other disease states and immunological phenotypes. Across donors, most TCR sequences were observed very rarely, whereas some public TCRs were present in many individuals. In a later analysis, TCRs clustered in the first cohort were found to also tend to co-occur in the 120 validation repertoires, with 85% to 95% of cluster scores above 0. The classifier was reported to diagnose cytomegalovirus status with high specificity and sensitivity in both the original and validation cohorts.

Receptor amplification or capture employed the immunoSEQ multiplex PCR assay. Concerning the study's data processing: A statistical classification framework was built to diagnose cytomegalovirus status from the catalog of TCR beta chain sequences. As stored in TCRdb, this immuneACCESS dataset retains in-frame rearrangements with V and J assigned. A fraction of the clones does not appear; measured against another copy, unresolved V genes explain less than half of the discrepancy, and the remainder lacks a known reason. V and J calls and clone size follow that table, whereas D and trimming were derived from the DNA. Recorded for this sample are about 260,000 clones; about 90% of them occurred a single time. The ten top clones hold around 3.3% of the sample. V has 0 bases trimmed and J has 0 bases trimmed; junction bases matching no gene number 0. The CDR3 numbers 15 residues from cysteine through phenylalanine. Solely the CDR3 DNA is kept, with 45 bases framed from the first base. CDR1 and CDR2, looked up from the germline V gene, are MNHNS and SASEGT.

Separate from the approximately 700-subject first cohort, the validation cohort of about 120 subjects was the group to which the donors belonged. For this clone: The antigen it recognizes is unknown. No base quality information exists; no much larger clone differs at one position.

The chain uses TRBV6-1 and TRBJ2-7, with 9 junctional bases fitting TRBD2. The receptor was isolated from a woman in her twenties or thirties in good health and CMV-seronegative. The sequenced sample was PBMCs. The CDR3 protein sequence reads: CASSEASGSSYEQYF. The DNA sequence follows: TGTGCCAGCAGTGAAGCTAGCGGGAGCTCCTACGAGCAGTACTTC.